This paragraph reports one TCR beta chain. V was cut by 7 bases and J by 0 bases, with 19 bases left in between. CDR3 length: 17 residues. Germline-derived CDR1 and CDR2 are LNHDA and SQIVND (reference sequence). In the source study's methods: The authors estimated nucleated cell counts from reference gene primer amplification. This table comes from immunoSEQ multiplex PCR, and its TCRdb copy is limited to in-frame clones, with some not included. Clone size and the V and J calls come from that table; the DNA yielded D and trimming. The sample lists fewer than 80,000 clones, 90% occurring once. These data are taken from a study of blood T cell repertoires in COVID-19. The overall study: Specimens from acute and convalescent COVID-19 originated in the United States, Italy and Spain. T cells, B-cell-depleted T cells, or PBMCs provided the cDNA or gDNA that served as material.

The chain links TRBV19 to TRBJ1-5, with unresolved D. Sequences were obtained from peripheral blood. The TCR was taken from a human donor in a cohort sampled during active COVID-19. The CDR3 protein is CASTRFLGGSSNQPQHF. The CDR3 region has the DNA TGTGCCAGTACGAGGTTTCTTGGAGGGAGTAGCAATCAGCCCCAGCATTTT.